This T cell receptor beta chain was sequenced in a study of tissue T cells after allogeneic stem cell transplantation. As for the study in general: Pathologist H&E review favored samples with visible lymphocytes for sequencing among multiple samples. General observations from the study: Anatomically similar tissues had similar TCR repertoires within each patient.

The ends lost 5 bases at V and 8 bases at J; junction bases unmatched: 7. This CDR3 is built from 14 residues. Germline values: CDR1 LNHDA, CDR2 SQIVND (reference sequence). This clone was found once. Its antigen is not identified. The table came from immunoSEQ multiplex PCR; TCRdb's copy has only in-frame clones and leaves some out. The table shows some 24,000 clones, with around four fifths occurring only once. The receptor was derived from a female donor over 55 with lung cancer. The V call is TRBV19, the J call TRBJ2-3; 10 positions agree with TRBD2. This specimen was tissue from the ileum, taken at autopsy. For the CDR3, the DNA is TGTGCCAGTAGTCCAGGGACTAGCGACGGTACGCAGTATTTT. Translating gives CASSPGTSDGTQYF.